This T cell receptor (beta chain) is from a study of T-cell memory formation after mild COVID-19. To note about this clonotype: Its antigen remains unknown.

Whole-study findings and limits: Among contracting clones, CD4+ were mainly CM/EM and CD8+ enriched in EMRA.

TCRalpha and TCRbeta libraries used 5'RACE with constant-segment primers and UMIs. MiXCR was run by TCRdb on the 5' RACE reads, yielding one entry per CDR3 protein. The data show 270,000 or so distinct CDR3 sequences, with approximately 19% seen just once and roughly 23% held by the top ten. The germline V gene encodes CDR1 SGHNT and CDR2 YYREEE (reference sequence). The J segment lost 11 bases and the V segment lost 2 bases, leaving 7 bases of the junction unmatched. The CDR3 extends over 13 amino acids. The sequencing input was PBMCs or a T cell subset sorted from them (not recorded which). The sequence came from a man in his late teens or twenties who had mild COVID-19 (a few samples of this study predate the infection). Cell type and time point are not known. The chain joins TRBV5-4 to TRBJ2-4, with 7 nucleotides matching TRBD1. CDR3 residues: CASSLGQVGVQYF. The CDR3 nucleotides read TGTGCCAGCAGCTTAGGACAGGTTGGCGTTCAGTACTTC.